Following are 25 T cell receptor beta chains from one sample sequenced in a study of chemoradiotherapy in HPV16-positive cancers. Generated by immunoSEQ multiplex PCR, the TCRdb table keeps only in-frame clones and is missing some. The sample yields 3,400 or so clones, around 86% seen once. Sequencing used tumor tissue, obtained from a patient who underwent chemoradiotherapy. Every receptor here comes from a human donor with HPV-associated anogenital cancer.

This clone is a singleton in its sample. The chain couples TRBV19 to TRBJ2-3, with D perhaps matching TRBD1 (5 bases). Trimming removed 5 bases at V and 0 bases at J, with 12 bases between. The CDR3 sequence is 15 residues long. The germline V gene has CDR1 LNHDA and CDR2 SQIVND (reference sequence). As DNA, the CDR3 is TGTGCCAGTAGTTTAGGGGTCCCTAGCACAGATACGCAGTATTTT. Translated, it gives CASSLGVPSTDTQYF.

Comments on this clone: A junction end diverges from the germline sequence, so it may reflect a read error. The chain recombines TRBV9 with TRBJ1-1, with D possibly TRBD1 on 6 matching bases. From germline, CDR1 is SGDLS and CDR2 YYNGEE. The CDR3 covers 15 residues. This CDR3 is CVSSPMGGQNAEAFF. CDR3 nucleotide sequence: TGTGTCAGCAGCCCGATGGGGGGACAAAATGCTGAAGCTTTCTTT.

This clone was recorded a few times. CDR3 region: CASSLAVAGGATDTQYF. CDR3 bases: TGTGCCAGCAGCTTAGCTGTAGCGGGAGGGGCAACAGATACGCAGTATTTT. This chain joins TRBV7-8 and TRBJ2-3, with TRBD2 matching over 11 bases. J was trimmed by 3 bases and V by 0 bases; bases with no gene match: 5. The germline V gene has CDR1 SGHVS and CDR2 FQNEAQ. The CDR3 has 17 residues.

The chain is built from TRBV25-1 and TRBJ2-1, with TRBD2 as a possible D gene (5 bases). Germline CDR1 reads MGHDK; CDR2 reads SYGVNS. Trimming took off 11 bases at V and 8 bases at J, with 22 bases between the two ends. This CDR3 comprises 14 residues. For the CDR3, the DNA is TGTGCCGTCCGGGCTAGCAGACTCGTAGATGAGCAGTTCTTC. This translates into CAVRASRLVDEQFF.

This clone was seen a few times. The CDR3 region has the DNA TGTGCCAGCAGAGCAGGGGGTATGAACACTGAAGCTTTCTTT. It codes for CASRAGGMNTEAFF. The chain links TRBV9 to TRBJ1-1; 7 nucleotides agree with TRBD1. V lost 5 bases, J lost 0 bases, and 4 bases stayed unmatched. This CDR3 is built from 14 residues. Germline V gives CDR1 SGDLS, CDR2 YYNGEE.

The chain joins TRBV7-2 to TRBJ2-2; 8 positions agree with TRBD1. The CDR3 spans 16 residues. Germline CDR1 reads SGHTA; CDR2 reads FQGNSA. J gave up 6 bases and V 5 bases, and 11 bases lay outside the gene matches. The chain's CDR3 is CASSPAQGARSGELFF. Written as DNA, the CDR3 is TGTGCCAGCAGCCCGGCCCAGGGGGCGAGATCCGGGGAGCTGTTTTTT.

The chain uses TRBV18 and TRBJ2-7; 7 bases agree with TRBD1. This CDR3 comprises 16 residues. Germline V gene lookup returns CDR1 KGHSH and CDR2 LQKENI. The J segment lost 4 bases and the V segment lost 3 bases, leaving 12 bases of the junction unmatched. The CDR3 spells CASSPRQGDGAYEQYF. The CDR3 DNA sequence: TGTGCCAGCTCACCCCGACAGGGAGACGGTGCGTACGAGCAGTACTTC.

This clone was counted a few times. The same CDR3 arises from other DNA sequences in this sample as well. This rearrangement joins TRBV5-1 to TRBJ1-6; TRBD1 matches 8 bases. V gave up 4 bases and J gave up 9 bases; unmatched junction bases: 6. The CDR3 length is 14 residues. Germline assignment: CDR1 SGHRS and CDR2 YFSETQ. As DNA, the CDR3 is TGCGCCAGCAGCCCCGGACAGGGCAGTTCACCCCTCCACTTT. The encoded protein is CASSPGQGSSPLHF.

The chain couples TRBV11-3 to TRBJ1-1; 7 bases are shared with TRBD1. The V segment lost 5 bases and the J segment 6 bases; nucleotides outside the gene matches: 3. Germline V CDR1 and CDR2: SGHNT, YENEEA. This CDR3 has 12 residues. In DNA form, the CDR3 reads TGTGCCAGCAGCGTCGGGACAGCTGAAGCTTTCTTT. This encodes CASSVGTAEAFF.

The genes are TRBV27 and TRBJ2-7; D is uncertain. The V gene's germline CDR1 is MNHEY and CDR2 SMNVEV (reference sequence). Between the trimmed V and J ends, which lost 7 bases and 5 bases, there was a span of 15 bases. The CDR3 runs to 13 residues. DNA for the CDR3: TGTGCCAGCACCCGGACCCAAGGACACGAGCAGTACTTC. Translation: CASTRTQGHEQYF.

The chain joins TRBV30 to TRBJ2-7; D unresolved. CDR3 length: 12 residues. V lost 2 bases to trimming and J lost 5 bases, with 10 bases between them. Per germline, CDR1 GTSNPN and CDR2 SVGIG (reference sequence). The CDR3 DNA sequence: TGTGCCTGGAGTACCTTTCGGAACGAGCAGTACTTC. Its protein is CAWSTFRNEQYF. Using reference TRBV30 and TRBJ2-7 for the parts outside the CDR3, the full variable domain is SQTIHQWPATLVQPVGSPLSLECTVEGTSNPNLYWYRQAAGRGLQLLFYSVGIGQISSEVPQNLSASRPQDRQFILSSKKLLLSDSGFYLCAWSTFRNEQYFGPGTRLTVT.

This chain uses TRBV6-5 with TRBJ2-3, with D possibly being TRBD1 (5 bases). The germline V gene encodes CDR1 MNHEY and CDR2 SVGAGI. The CDR3 runs to 14 residues. The ends were cut back, 6 bases at V and 0 bases at J, with 10 bases in the middle. CDR3 nucleotide sequence: TGTGCCAGCAGCAAGTCAGGGAGCACAGATACGCAGTATTTT. This encodes CASSKSGSTDTQYF.

This clone was observed a handful of times. The J gene is TRBJ2-5, the V gene TRBV11-2; D not resolved. Germline CDR1 reads SGHAT; CDR2 reads FQNNGV. The CDR3 is made up of 15 amino acids. Trimming took 0 bases from V and 7 from J, leaving 15 bases between them. The CDR3 spells CASSLETGGWGTQYF. The CDR3 DNA is TGTGCCAGCAGCTTAGAGACGGGTGGGTGGGGGACCCAGTACTTC.

The V and J genes are TRBV11-1 and TRBJ2-5, with 8 bases fitting TRBD2. The germline gives CDR1 SGHAT, CDR2 FQDESV (reference sequence). This CDR3 is built from 16 residues. Losses at the gene ends were 6 bases for V and 1 base for J; bases not matched to a gene: 10. CDR3 region: CASSYIFRGGQETQYF. The CDR3 DNA reads TGTGCCAGCAGTTACATCTTTCGGGGGGGCCAAGAGACCCAGTACTTC.

V and J are TRBV7-9 and TRBJ2-5, with TRBD1 matching 8 bases. Trimming at V came to 4 bases and at J to 5 bases, leaving 6 bases not matched to a gene. Germline CDR1 reads SEHNR; CDR2 reads FQNEAQ (reference sequence). The CDR3 has 14 amino acids. CDR3 residues: CASSYSGGRETQYF. The DNA of the CDR3 is TGTGCCAGCAGCTATTCAGGGGGCCGGGAGACCCAGTACTTC.

This clone was observed a few times. This CDR3 is CASSETSEVGGEQFF. The CDR3 DNA reads TGTGCCAGCAGTGAAACGTCTGAGGTTGGAGGTGAGCAGTTCTTC. This chain uses TRBV6-1 with TRBJ2-1; D perhaps matches TRBD2 (5 bases). Germline-derived CDR1 and CDR2 are MNHNS and SASEGT. The V end lost 2 bases, the J end lost 9 bases, and 17 bases lay between the germline ends. The CDR3 runs to 15 residues.

This clone has a single count. This sequence joins TRBV28 and TRBJ2-3; D unresolved. The CDR3 contains 12 residues. Trimming pared 2 bases from V and 6 bases from J, leaving 6 bases between. The germline V gene has CDR1 MDHEN and CDR2 SYDVKM. The CDR3 nucleotides read TGTGCCAGCAGTTTAATCTGGGATACGCAGTATTTT. Protein product: CASSLIWDTQYF. The full variable domain, with the rest looked up from reference TRBV28 and TRBJ2-3, is DVKVTQSSRYLVKRTGEKVFLECVQDMDHENMFWYRQDPGLGLRLIYFSYDVKMKEKGDIPEGYSVSREKKERFSLILESASTNQTSMYLCASSLIWDTQYFGPGTRLTVL.

The genes are TRBV5-1 and TRBJ2-5, with D possibly being TRBD1 (6 bases). There are 15 residues in the CDR3. CDR1 is SGHRS and CDR2 is YFSETQ in the germline V gene. The germline V and J ends were trimmed by 0 bases and 4 bases, with 13 bases remaining between them. CDR3 bases: TGCGCCAGCAGCTTGGGCTCCCAGGGGCGAGAGACCCAGTACTTC. This codes for CASSLGSQGRETQYF.

The genes are TRBV28 and TRBJ2-2; D ambiguous. In germline, CDR1 is MDHEN, CDR2 SYDVKM. V lost 4 bases and J lost 5, with 5 bases in between. This CDR3 is 12 amino acids long. Here the CDR3 reads CASSYPTGELFF. In DNA, the CDR3 is TGTGCCAGCAGTTACCCAACCGGGGAGCTGTTTTTT.

The chain joins TRBV28 to TRBJ2-7; 10 bases line up with TRBD1. With 7 bases clipped from V and 3 bases from J, the junction kept 9 bases outside the gene matches. CDR3 size: 15 residues. The germline CDR1 and CDR2 sequences are MDHEN and SYDVKM. The CDR3 DNA is TGTGCCAGCACCCCGGGGGGGACAGGGGACTACGAGCAGTACTTC. It translates to CASTPGGTGDYEQYF.

This chain connects TRBV12-5 to TRBJ2-7; D could derive from TRBD1 or TRBD2 (5 bases each). The CDR3 contains 17 residues. Germline values: CDR1 LGHNT, CDR2 FRNRAP. Trimming took off 2 bases at V and 2 bases at J, with 19 bases between the two ends. The CDR3 DNA reads as TGTGCTAGTGGTTTGCCGACCACCGGGACCGTTACCTACGAGCAGTACTTC. The encoded protein is CASGLPTTGTVTYEQYF.

The chain combines TRBV23-1 with TRBJ1-1; 12 bases are shared with TRBD1. TRBV23-1 belongs to the ORF category, with a function that is uncertain. The CDR3 runs to 15 residues. After removal of 4 bases from V and 1 base from J, the junction contained 1 base not matched to a gene. The CDR3 sequence is CASSRGQGANTEAFF. Here the CDR3 DNA reads TGCGCCAGCAGTCGGGGACAGGGGGCGAACACTGAAGCTTTCTTT.

This clone was seen only a few times. V gene TRBV7-2 combines with J gene TRBJ2-5; 10 bases line up with TRBD2. J lost 4 bases, V lost 1 base, and 9 bases had no gene match. The germline CDR1 and CDR2 sequences are SGHTA and FQGNSA. There are 17 residues in the CDR3. The CDR3 here is CASSLGLKAGGPETQYF. The CDR3 coding sequence is TGTGCCAGCAGCTTAGGGCTAAAAGCGGGGGGGCCAGAGACCCAGTACTTC.

This clone has just one count. The chain combines TRBV7-2 with TRBJ2-5; a weak D match, TRBD2 (7 bases). The germline CDR1 and CDR2 sequences are SGHTA and FQGNSA. Trimming took off 3 bases at V and 5 bases at J, with 19 bases between the two ends. The CDR3 sequence is 16 residues long. The CDR3 DNA follows: TGTGCCAGCAGCTTGGGGTTAGGGGGGGGCCGGGAGACCCAGTACTTC. Amino acids: CASSLGLGGGRETQYF.

V gene TRBV28 combines with J gene TRBJ2-2; 10 nucleotides align to TRBD2. The CDR3 consists of 15 residues. Germline V gene lookup returns CDR1 MDHEN and CDR2 SYDVKM. Trimming took 8 bases from V and 6 from J; bases not matched to a gene: 9. The CDR3 here is CASVISGTSAGELFF. CDR3 DNA sequence: TGTGCCAGCGTAATATCCGGGACTAGCGCCGGGGAGCTGTTTTTT.